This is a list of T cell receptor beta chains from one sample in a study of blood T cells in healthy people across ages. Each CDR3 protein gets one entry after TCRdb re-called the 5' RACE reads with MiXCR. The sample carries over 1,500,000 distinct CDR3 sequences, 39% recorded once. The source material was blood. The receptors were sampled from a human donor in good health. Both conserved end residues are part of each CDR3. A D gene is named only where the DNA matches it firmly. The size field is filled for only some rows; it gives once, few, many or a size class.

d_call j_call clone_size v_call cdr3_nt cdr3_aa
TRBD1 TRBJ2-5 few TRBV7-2 TGTGCCAGCAGCTTACGAGGCAGGGGGCCGGAGACCCAGTACTTC CASSLRGRGPETQYF
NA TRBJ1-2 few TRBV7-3 TGTGCCAGCAGCAGGGGCGCCGGGAACTATGGCTACACCTTC CASSRGAGNYGYTF
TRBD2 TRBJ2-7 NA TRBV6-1 TGTGCCAGCAGTGAATTGGGACTAGCGGGGTACGAGCAGTACTTC CASSELGLAGYEQYF
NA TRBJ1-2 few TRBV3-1 TGTGCCAGCAGCCGAACTCCGCCCCCGGGGGAAACTTCAGGCTACACCTTC CASSRTPPPGETSGYTF
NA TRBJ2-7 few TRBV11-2 TGTGCCAGCAGTCTGGGACTCCGATTATCCTACGAGCAGTACTTC CASSLGLRLSYEQYF
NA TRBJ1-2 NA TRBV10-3 TGTGCCATCAGTGGAGGGGCGGGCTACACCTTC CAISGGAGYTF
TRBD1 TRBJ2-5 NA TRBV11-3 TGTGCCAGCAGCTCCGGGACAGAGAGGTGGGAGACCCAGTACTTC CASSSGTERWETQYF
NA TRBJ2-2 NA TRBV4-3 TGCGCCAGCAGCCAACGGCCGGGACCCTACACCGGGGAGCTGTTTTTT CASSQRPGPYTGELFF
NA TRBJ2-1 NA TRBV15 TGTGCCACCAGCAGTTGGCGGACTGACGTCTACAATGAGCAGTTCTTC CATSSWRTDVYNEQFF
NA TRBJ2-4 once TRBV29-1 TGCAGCGCAGCTGAAACAACAGGGTGGGGCGGGAACATTCAGTACTTC CSAAETTGWGGNIQYF
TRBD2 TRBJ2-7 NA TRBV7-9 TGTGCCAGCAACTTGACCGGGAGGTACGAGCAGTACTTC CASNLTGRYEQYF
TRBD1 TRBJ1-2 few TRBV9 TGTGCCAGCAGCACAGAAGTAGGGGGCTCGAATGGCTACACCTTC CASSTEVGGSNGYTF
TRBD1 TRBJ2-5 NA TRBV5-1 TGCGCCAGCAGCTTGGGAATCGGACAGGGGGCTGGAGAGACCCAGTACTTC CASSLGIGQGAGETQYF
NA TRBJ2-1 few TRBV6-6 TGTGCCACCTGGGGACCTTCCTATTCCGATGAGCAGTTCTTC CATWGPSYSDEQFF
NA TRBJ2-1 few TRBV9 TGTGCCAGCAGCGCTACGTGGTGGGGGGAGGATGAGCAGTTCTTC CASSATWWGEDEQFF
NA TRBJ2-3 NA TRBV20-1 TGCAGTGCCAGTGGGGTGGGGGGGCTTGGCACAGATACGCAGTATTTT CSASGVGGLGTDTQYF
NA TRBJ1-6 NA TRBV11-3 TGTGCCAGCAAGGACAGCAGTAATTCACCCCTCCACTTT CASKDSSNSPLHF
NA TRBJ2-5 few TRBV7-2 TGTGCCAGCAGCGCGGACTTTTCCCGGAGCCAAGAGACCCAGTACTTC CASSADFSRSQETQYF
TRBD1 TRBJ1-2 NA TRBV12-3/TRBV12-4 TGTGCCAGCAGTTTAGGACAGGGGGTTTTCTATGGCTACACCTTC CASSLGQGVFYGYTF
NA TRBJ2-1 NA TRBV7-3 TGTGCCAGCAGCGCCACAGGGGACTACGCCTATGAGCAGTTCTTC CASSATGDYAYEQFF
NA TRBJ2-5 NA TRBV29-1 TGCAGCGTCCACAGTCAAGAGGCCCAGTACTTC CSVHSQEAQYF
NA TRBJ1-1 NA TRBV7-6 TGTGCCAGCAGCCCCAGTGGTTGGGGTCGGGGCACTGAAGCTTTCTTT CASSPSGWGRGTEAFF
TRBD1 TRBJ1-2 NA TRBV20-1 TGCAGTGCTAGGGGACAGGGGGCCTACTATGGCTACACCTTC CSARGQGAYYGYTF
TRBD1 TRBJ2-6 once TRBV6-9 TGTGCCAGCAGCACCCAAGGGACAGGGGGCGAGGGTTTCTCGGCTGGGGCCAACGTCCGGACTTTC CASSTQGTGGEGFSAGANVRTF
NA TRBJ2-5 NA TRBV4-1 TGCGCCAGCAGCCAAGCAGGGGATAAAGGGACCCAGTACTTC CASSQAGDKGTQYF
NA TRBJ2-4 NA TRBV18 TGTGCCAGCTCACGCGCGGACAGTACGGACATTCAGTACTTC CASSRADSTDIQYF
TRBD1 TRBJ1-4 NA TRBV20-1 TGCACTGCTAGAGAAGGGGGCAGGAATGAAAAACTGTTTTTT CTAREGGRNEKLFF
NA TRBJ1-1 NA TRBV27 TGTGCCAGCGGAATCCGGTGGAACACTGAAGCTTTCTTT CASGIRWNTEAFF
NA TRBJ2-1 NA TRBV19 TGTGCCAGTAGTGTAGACCGACGTAATGAGCAGTTCTTC CASSVDRRNEQFF
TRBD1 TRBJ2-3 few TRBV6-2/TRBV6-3 TGTGCCAGCAGTTACCGGGACAGGGGGCGTATTGCTACGCGGTATTTT CASSYRDRGRIATRYF
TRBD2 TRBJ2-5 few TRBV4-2 TGTGCCAGCAGCCCCGGGGGGACTAGCGGGGGGCACCAAGAGACCCAGTACTTC CASSPGGTSGGHQETQYF
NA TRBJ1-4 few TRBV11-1 TGTGCCAGCAGCCGCGGACAGACTGGGGGCGTAGGTGAAAAACTGTTTTTT CASSRGQTGGVGEKLFF
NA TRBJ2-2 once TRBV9 TGTGCCAGCAGCCTTAGTGAGGTCTCCGGGGAGCTGTTTTTT CASSLSEVSGELFF
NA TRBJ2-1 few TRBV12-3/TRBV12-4 TGTGCCAGCAGTTATTCGGGGCCCGATGAGCAGTTCTTC CASSYSGPDEQFF
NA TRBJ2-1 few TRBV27 TGTGCCAGCAGTTTACCCTCGGCGGACAATGAGCAGTTCTTC CASSLPSADNEQFF
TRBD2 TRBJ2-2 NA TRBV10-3 TGTGCCATCAGGACAGCGGGGGCTACCGGGGAGCTGTTTTTT CAIRTAGATGELFF
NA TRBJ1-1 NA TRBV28 TGTGCCAGCACCTTGAGGGCGCGGAACACTGAAGCTTTCTTT CASTLRARNTEAFF